The clone carrying this T cell receptor beta chain was counted between two and nine times. Its matching antigen is unknown. Germline loops: CDR1 MNHEY, CDR2 SVGEGT. V shed 0 bases and J shed 1 base, with 8 bases lying between them. The CDR3 length is 15 residues. These data come from a study of T-cell memory formation after mild COVID-19. Turning to the study itself: In these data, TCR clusters were largely donor specific. Findings and caveats of the study: Nothing confirmed that second-wave clones peaking on day 37 were specific for SARS-CoV-2. Within pre-infection memory, some responding clones were found, suggesting cross-reactive memory joined.

A single record per CDR3 protein comes from TCRdb applying MiXCR to the 5' RACE reads. The sample lists some 300,000 distinct CDR3 sequences; roughly 19% were seen once. The TCR originated in a man aged 18 to 30 who had mild COVID-19 (a few samples of this study predate the infection). Cell type and time point are not known. Sequenced: PBMCs or a T cell subset sorted from them (not recorded which). The V call is TRBV6-2 or TRBV6-3, the J call TRBJ2-3; D gene ambiguous. CDR3 bases: TGTGCCAGCAGTTACTCGACACTCGGCACAGATACGCAGTATTTT. This gives the protein CASSYSTLGTDTQYF.